A single sample gave rise to the 27 T cell receptor beta chains below, sequenced in a study of blood T cell repertoires in COVID-19. Sequenced by immunoSEQ multiplex PCR; TCRdb stores in-frame clones only, minus some. The sample contains about 98,000 clones, 87% of which appear only once. The sequenced sample consisted of peripheral blood. These receptors were taken from a man in his fifties with active COVID-19.

The rearrangement links TRBV6-1 to TRBJ1-5, with 7 bases lining up with TRBD1. In germline, CDR1 is MNHNS, CDR2 SASEGT. V lost 3 bases and J lost 4; bases outside the gene matches: 12. The CDR3 loop spans 17 amino acids. The CDR3 loop is CASSELQGWGSNQPQHF. CDR3 coding DNA: TGTGCCAGCAGTGAGCTACAGGGGTGGGGTTCAAATCAGCCCCAGCATTTT.

Notes on this clone: This sample includes further DNA sequences coding for the same CDR3. The chain is built from TRBV18 and TRBJ2-7; no clear D gene. Trimming took off 0 bases at V and 4 bases at J, with 7 bases between the two ends. Germline V gene lookup returns CDR1 KGHSH and CDR2 LQKENI. The length of the CDR3 is 13 residues. CDR3 DNA: TGTGCCAGCTCACCACCATCAGTGTACGAGCAGTACTTC. Amino acid sequence: CASSPPSVYEQYF.

The table lists this clone with a count of one. This chain links TRBV5-1 with TRBJ1-1; TRBD1 is a possible D gene (5 bases). This CDR3 is 19 amino acids long. V gave up 0 bases and J gave up 0 bases, with 21 bases separating them. Germline V gene data show CDR1 as SGHRS and CDR2 as YFSETQ. CDR3 sequence reads: CASSLETPGKGGMNTEAFF. The CDR3 DNA reads TGCGCCAGCAGCTTGGAAACACCAGGGAAGGGAGGCATGAACACTGAAGCTTTCTTT.

As DNA, the CDR3 is TGTGCCAGCAGCTTCGACAGGGGGCTCTACAATGAGCAGTTCTTC. Its protein is CASSFDRGLYNEQFF. This rearrangement joins TRBV7-2 to TRBJ2-1; 10 bases line up with TRBD1. The CDR3 is 15 amino acids. Germline-derived CDR1 and CDR2 are SGHTA and FQGNSA. Trimming removed 3 bases from V and 3 bases from J; junction bases left unmatched: 2.

This clone was seen once. The chain links TRBV30 to TRBJ1-1; D not resolved. Trimming took off 1 base at V and 2 bases at J, with 11 bases between the two ends. This CDR3 contains 14 residues. Germline loops: CDR1 GTSNPN, CDR2 SVGIG (reference sequence). In DNA form, the CDR3 reads TGTGCCTGGAGTGCCCTGGGCATTAACACTGAAGCTTTCTTT. Its translation is CAWSALGINTEAFF.

This rearrangement joins TRBV6-2 or TRBV6-3 to TRBJ2-7, with D perhaps matching TRBD2 (5 bases). Looked up from germline, CDR1 is MNHEY and CDR2 is SVGEGT. Trimming cost V 2 bases and J 7 bases, with 18 bases left between them. CDR3 length equals 15 residues. CDR3 region: CASSYEGPPMGEQYF. CDR3 nucleotides: TGTGCCAGCAGTTACGAGGGTCCCCCCATGGGGGAGCAGTACTTC.

The chain is built from TRBV4-1 and TRBJ2-3; the D is unclear. The CDR3 is 15 residues long. Germline values: CDR1 MGHRA, CDR2 YSYEKL. V dropped 0 bases and J dropped 0 bases, with 7 bases sitting between them. The CDR3 loop reads CASSQDERSTDTQYF. CDR3 coding DNA: TGCGCCAGCAGCCAAGATGAGAGAAGCACAGATACGCAGTATTTT.

This clone was counted between two and nine times. Other nucleotide sequences from this sample produce the same CDR3. The rearrangement uses TRBV19 and TRBJ2-1; 9 bases are shared with TRBD1. The CDR3 length is 15 residues. The V gene end was trimmed by 7 bases and the J gene end by 4 bases; junction bases not matched to a gene: 8. CDR1 is LNHDA, CDR2 SQIVND, per germline (reference sequence). The CDR3 nucleotides read TGTGCCAGTACCCCCGGGGGACAGGGATACAATGAGCAGTTCTTC. This sequence encodes CASTPGGQGYNEQFF. The whole variable domain, remainder taken from reference TRBV19 and TRBJ2-1, is DGGITQSPKYLFRKEGQNVTLSCEQNLNHDAMYWYRQDPGQGLRLIYYSQIVNDFQKGDIAEGYSVSREKKESFPLTVTSAQKNPTAFYLCASTPGGQGYNEQFFGPGTRLTVL.

The chain links TRBV19 to TRBJ1-4; TRBD1 aligns across 10 bases. Germline V gene data show CDR1 as LNHDA and CDR2 as SQIVND (reference sequence). With V trimmed by 6 bases and J by 7 bases, 11 bases remained unmatched. This CDR3 contains 16 residues. The CDR3 DNA reads as TGTGCCAGTAGCCTCTTGACAGGGGGCAGGAGTGAAAAACTGTTTTTT. Translation gives CASSLLTGGRSEKLFF.

This rearrangement joins TRBV5-4 to TRBJ1-5; 8 bases match TRBD1. The CDR3 runs 15 residues. From germline, CDR1 is SGHNT and CDR2 YYREEE (reference sequence). V lost 2 bases, J lost 4 bases, and 5 bases stayed unmatched. The CDR3 sequence is CASSLDRGPNQPQHF. CDR3 DNA sequence: TGTGCCAGCAGCTTAGACAGGGGCCCGAATCAGCCCCAGCATTTT.

The genes are TRBV19 and TRBJ1-5; maybe TRBD1 (5 bases). Germline V CDR1 and CDR2: LNHDA, SQIVND (reference sequence). V shed 9 bases and J shed 7 bases, with 19 bases lying between them. CDR3 length: 14 residues. CDR3 region: CASSTTRGGQPQHF. The CDR3 region has the DNA TGTGCCAGCAGCACCACCCGGGGGGGACAGCCCCAGCATTTT.

The CDR3 nucleotides read TGTGCCAGCAGTGGAGCGGGGGGGTTCGACGAGCAGTACTTC. Protein: CASSGAGGFDEQYF. V gene TRBV2 combines with J gene TRBJ2-7, with 10 bases that match TRBD2. The germline V gene has CDR1 SNHLY and CDR2 FYNNEI. The CDR3 loop spans 14 amino acids. Germline trimming cut 4 bases from V and 5 bases from J; bases unmatched to any gene: 5.

The rearrangement joins TRBV2 to TRBJ1-3; D not certain. Per germline, CDR1 SNHLY and CDR2 FYNNEI. This CDR3 is 14 amino acids long. Trimming removed 6 bases at V and 6 bases at J, with 15 bases between. CDR3 sequence: CASRPGLSVNTIYF. The CDR3 nucleotides are TGTGCCAGCAGACCAGGACTGTCGGTAAACACCATATATTTT.

The gene calls are TRBV7-8 and TRBJ1-1; 7 bases match TRBD1. J was trimmed by 2 bases and V by 5 bases; bases with no gene match: 23. CDR1 and CDR2 (germline): SGHVS, FQNEAQ. The CDR3 extends over 20 amino acids. Here the CDR3 reads CASSRLSPLVLRTGNTEAFF. In DNA, the CDR3 is TGTGCCAGCAGCCGACTCTCACCTCTAGTCCTTCGGACAGGAAACACTGAAGCTTTCTTT. The variable domain in full, completed from reference TRBV7-8 and TRBJ1-1, reads GAGVSQSPRYKVAKRGQDVALRCDPISGHVSLFWYQQALGQGPEFLTYFQNEAQLDKSGLPSDRFFAERPEGSVSTLKIQRTQQEDSAVYLCASSRLSPLVLRTGNTEAFFGQGTRLTVV.

This chain joins TRBV19 and TRBJ1-1, with D uncertain. V lost 3 bases and J lost 1, with 9 bases in between. This CDR3 comprises 14 residues. Germline CDR1 LNHDA, CDR2 SQIVND (reference sequence). CDR3 residues: CASSMGMANTEAFF. CDR3 nucleotides: TGTGCCAGTAGTATGGGCATGGCGAACACTGAAGCTTTCTTT.

The rearrangement uses TRBV5-1 and TRBJ2-3, with TRBD2 as a possible D gene (7 bases). Germline V CDR1 and CDR2: SGHRS, YFSETQ. V gave up 7 bases and J gave up 2 bases, with 17 bases separating them. CDR3 length: 15 amino acids. This CDR3 is CASSRAGANTDTQYF. The CDR3 coding sequence is TGCGCCAGCTCTAGGGCGGGGGCGAACACAGATACGCAGTATTTT.

The chain recombines TRBV5-5 with TRBJ1-1; no reliable D call. Germline CDR1 reads SGHKS; CDR2 reads YYEKEE (reference sequence). V was pared by 5 bases and J by 0 bases, with 11 bases between. The CDR3 sequence is 14 residues long. The CDR3 loop is CASSLQAMNTEAFF. CDR3 nucleotide sequence: TGTGCCAGCAGTTTGCAGGCCATGAACACTGAAGCTTTCTTT.

This chain joins TRBV5-4 and TRBJ2-5; the match to TRBD2 covers 15 bases. Germline loops: CDR1 SGHNT, CDR2 YYREEE (reference sequence). J was trimmed by 4 bases and V by 5 bases; bases with no gene match: 9. This CDR3 has 17 amino acids. The CDR3 here is CASRDGTSGGPPETQYF. DNA for the CDR3: TGTGCCAGCAGGGACGGGACTAGCGGGGGGCCTCCAGAGACCCAGTACTTC.

This clone was recorded once. This chain links TRBV6-5 with TRBJ2-2, with D possibly being TRBD2 (6 bases). V was cut by 6 bases and J by 4 bases, with 15 bases left in between. Germline assignment: CDR1 MNHEY and CDR2 SVGAGI. The CDR3 is 15 residues long. For the CDR3, the DNA is TGTGCCAGCAGGGGCGGGATCGGTAGCACCGGGGAGCTGTTTTTT. Amino acids: CASRGGIGSTGELFF.

For this clone: The CDR3 does not close with the conserved phenylalanine or tryptophan, likely indicating a read error. The chain recombines TRBV6-5 with TRBJ1-2; the match to TRBD1 covers 8 bases. CDR3 length: 15 amino acids. Trimming removed 10 bases from V and 4 bases from J; junction bases left unmatched: 14. CDR1 and CDR2 (germline): MNHEY, SVGAGI. The CDR3 nucleotides are TGTGCCACCATTTCGGGACCTGGACAGGGCTATGGCTACACCCTC. Amino acids: CATISGPGQGYGYTL.

The rearrangement links TRBV20-1 to TRBJ2-4, with 10 positions matching TRBD1. CDR1 and CDR2 from the germline V gene are DFQATT and SNEGSKA (reference sequence). The CDR3 runs 14 residues. With V trimmed by 3 bases and J by 10 bases, 9 bases remained unmatched. CDR3 nucleotide sequence: TGCAGTGCTAGTTATCCCGGGACAGGGGAAATTCAGTACTTC. It encodes CSASYPGTGEIQYF.

V and J are TRBV7-2 and TRBJ1-2, with 10 bases lining up with TRBD1. The germline CDR1 and CDR2 sequences are SGHTA and FQGNSA. The CDR3 runs to 15 residues. J was trimmed by 2 bases and V by 5 bases; bases with no gene match: 5. The DNA of the CDR3 is TGTGCCAGCAGCCGCGACAGGGGGCCCAACTATGGCTACACCTTC. Protein sequence: CASSRDRGPNYGYTF.

The chain combines TRBV5-1 with TRBJ2-1, with TRBD2 matching over 12 bases. This CDR3 is 14 amino acids long. The germline CDR1 and CDR2 sequences are SGHRS and YFSETQ. The ends lost 3 bases at V and 5 bases at J; junction bases unmatched: 0. CDR3 nucleotide sequence: TGCGCCAGCAGCTGGACTAGCGGGGACAATGAGCAGTTCTTC. Translation: CASSWTSGDNEQFF.

The CDR3 DNA sequence: TGTGCCAGCAGTCGAGGACAACTCTCTGGAAACACCATATATTTT. Protein sequence: CASSRGQLSGNTIYF. The J gene is TRBJ1-3, the V gene TRBV6-5; D perhaps matches TRBD1 (5 bases). The CDR3 is 15 residues long. Deletions cut 5 bases from V and 0 bases from J, with 11 bases between. CDR1 and CDR2 (germline): MNHEY, SVGAGI.

The gene calls are TRBV2 and TRBJ2-3; D remains ambiguous. Germline V gene sequence: CDR1 SNHLY, CDR2 FYNNEI. The CDR3 spans 15 residues. Trimming cost V 1 base and J 5 bases, with 13 bases left between them. CDR3 protein: CASSEVVALVDTQYF. The CDR3 bases are TGTGCCAGCAGTGAAGTGGTGGCTCTCGTAGATACGCAGTATTTT.

The chain has TRBV7-9 and TRBJ2-7, with 11 bases aligning to TRBD1. Germline values: CDR1 SEHNR, CDR2 FQNEAQ (reference sequence). V was clipped by 5 bases and J by 4 bases; unmatched bases: 7. The CDR3 consists of 15 residues. CDR3 in amino acids: CASSTLGQGVYEQYF. The CDR3, as DNA: TGTGCCAGCAGCACCCTGGGACAGGGGGTTTACGAGCAGTACTTC.

This chain uses TRBV11-2 with TRBJ2-3, with a weak D call TRBD2 (6 bases). The CDR3 runs 14 residues. V lost 1 base to trimming and J lost 4 bases, with 9 bases between them. Per germline, CDR1 SGHAT and CDR2 FQNNGV. This CDR3 is CASSLVGEADTQYF. DNA for the CDR3: TGTGCCAGCAGCTTAGTAGGGGAGGCAGATACGCAGTATTTT.